A single sample is the source of the 22 T cell receptor beta chains below, sequenced in a study of memory CD4+ T cells and cytomegalovirus serostatus. The sort gate was single viable CD3+CD4+CD8-CD45RO+ cells for memory CD4+ T cells. Data came from immunoSEQ multiplex PCR; TCRdb stores just in-frame clones and leaves some out. The sample lists under 45,000 clones, about 82% seen once, with 5% to 7.5% in the top ten. Sequenced: memory CD4+ T cells from blood. These receptors were obtained from an adult in good health and CMV-seronegative.

V is TRBV2 and J is TRBJ2-3, with 12 bases matching TRBD2. This CDR3 has 15 amino acids. Germline values: CDR1 SNHLY, CDR2 FYNNEI. V shed 4 bases, J shed 2 bases, and the junction held 1 base outside the gene matches. CDR3 region: CASSGLAGVTDTQYF. The CDR3 nucleotides read TGTGCCAGCAGTGGACTAGCGGGGGTCACAGATACGCAGTATTTT.

The gene calls are TRBV5-6 and TRBJ2-1; D might be TRBD1 (6 bases). V gave up 0 bases and J gave up 0 bases, with 10 bases separating them. This CDR3 is 16 amino acids long. Germline values: CDR1 SGHDT, CDR2 YYEEEE. CDR3 nucleotides: TGTGCCAGCAGCTTGGGTACAGGGAGCTCCTACAATGAGCAGTTCTTC. Translation: CASSLGTGSSYNEQFF.

The DNA for the CDR3 is TGTGCCAGCAGCTTCACTAGCGGGAGGCCCAATGAGCAGTTCTTC. This sequence encodes CASSFTSGRPNEQFF. J is TRBJ2-1 and V is TRBV11-2; 12 nucleotides agree with TRBD2. The CDR3 loop spans 15 amino acids. Per the germline V gene, CDR1 is SGHAT and CDR2 is FQNNGV. V shed 3 bases, J shed 6 bases, and the junction held 3 bases outside the gene matches.

The J gene is TRBJ1-2, the V gene TRBV28; D not resolved. The germline V and J ends were trimmed by 4 bases and 8 bases, with 8 bases remaining between them. Germline V gene sequence: CDR1 MDHEN, CDR2 SYDVKM. This CDR3 region has 11 residues. Written as DNA, the CDR3 is TGTGCCAGCAGTTCGGTGTGGGGCTACACCTTC. Amino acid sequence: CASSSVWGYTF.

This clone was counted a few times. V and J are TRBV7-9 and TRBJ1-4; 9 nucleotides agree with TRBD1. The CDR3 contains 16 residues. Trimming removed 5 bases from V and 1 base from J; junction bases left unmatched: 5. Germline V gene sequence: CDR1 SEHNR, CDR2 FQNEAQ (reference sequence). CDR3 DNA sequence: TGTGCCAGCAGCCCAGGACAGGGGAGAACTAATGAAAAACTGTTTTTT. This codes for CASSPGQGRTNEKLFF.

V and J are TRBV7-2 and TRBJ1-2; 9 positions match TRBD1. The V gene end was trimmed by 2 bases and the J gene end by 2 bases; junction bases not matched to a gene: 6. The CDR3 covers 16 residues. The V gene's germline CDR1 is SGHTA and CDR2 FQGNSA. CDR3 in amino acids: CASSLRPGQGNYGYTF. In DNA, the CDR3 is TGTGCCAGCAGCTTACGTCCGGGACAGGGCAACTATGGCTACACCTTC.

The genes are TRBV14 and TRBJ1-2, with unresolved D. This CDR3 contains 14 residues. V was shortened by 3 bases and J by 4 bases, with 12 bases between the two germline ends. Looked up from germline, CDR1 is SGHDN and CDR2 is FVKESK. This CDR3 reads CASSQDLGGYGYTF. The CDR3 DNA is TGTGCCAGCAGCCAGGATCTAGGCGGCTATGGCTACACCTTC. The full variable domain, with the rest looked up from reference TRBV14 and TRBJ1-2, is EAGVTQFPSHSVIEKGQTVTLRCDPISGHDNLYWYRRVMGKEIKFLLHFVKESKQDESGMPNNRFLAERTGGTYSTLKVQPAELEDSGVYFCASSQDLGGYGYTFGSGTRLTVV.

This chain joins TRBV18 and TRBJ1-2; a possible D gene is TRBD1 (6 bases). The V gene's germline CDR1 is KGHSH and CDR2 LQKENI. The CDR3 sequence is 18 residues long. V dropped 1 base and J dropped 0 bases, with 18 bases sitting between them. CDR3 coding DNA: TGTGCCAGCTCACCACTTTCAGCCGGGGGCACAGCTAACTATGGCTACACCTTC. It codes for CASSPLSAGGTANYGYTF.

This clone has a handful of counts. This CDR3 reads CASSLLGGGTEAFF. DNA of the CDR3: TGTGCCAGCAGTTTATTGGGGGGCGGGACTGAAGCTTTCTTT. The rearrangement links TRBV28 to TRBJ1-1, with D maybe TRBD1 (6 bases). Germline CDR1 reads MDHEN; CDR2 reads SYDVKM. V lost 1 base, J lost 5 bases, and 11 bases lay in between. The CDR3 runs 14 residues.

The chain couples TRBV6-6 to TRBJ2-7; 8 positions match TRBD2. Trimming at V came to 6 bases and at J to 6 bases, leaving 16 bases not matched to a gene. The CDR3 has 16 residues. Germline assignment: CDR1 MNHNY and CDR2 SVGAGI (reference sequence). CDR3 sequence: CASSSPGRASKGEQYF. Here the CDR3 DNA reads TGTGCCAGCAGCTCCCCCGGGAGGGCCAGTAAGGGCGAGCAGTACTTC.

In this sample, this clone is medium-sized. J is TRBJ2-7 and V is TRBV2; D perhaps matches TRBD1 (6 bases). V was cut by 3 bases and J by 2 bases, with 11 bases left in between. Per the germline V gene, CDR1 is SNHLY and CDR2 is FYNNEI. This CDR3 has 14 residues. The CDR3 DNA is TGTGCCAGCAGTGAGCAGGGGACCACCTACGAGCAGTACTTC. Amino acid sequence: CASSEQGTTYEQYF.

In regard to this clone: This sequence may be a read error, since a much larger clone differs from it by one base. Other DNA sequences in the same sample also yield this CDR3. The chain carries TRBV7-2 and TRBJ2-3; a possible D gene is TRBD2 (6 bases). This CDR3 comprises 15 residues. Trimming stripped 4 bases from V and 6 bases from J, with 17 bases between. From germline, CDR1 is SGHTA and CDR2 FQGNSA. CDR3 sequence reads: CASSSEGVVADTQYF. CDR3 in DNA: TGTGCCAGCAGCTCGGAGGGTGTTGTAGCGGATACGCAGTATTTT.

This clone has only one observation. The rearrangement links TRBV2 to TRBJ1-3; D gene uncertain. The length of the CDR3 is 14 residues. Germline CDR1 reads SNHLY; CDR2 reads FYNNEI. With 6 bases removed from V and 0 bases from J, the gap between germline ends came to 9 bases. CDR3 residues: CASRGGNSGNTIYF. CDR3 in DNA: TGTGCCAGCAGGGGAGGGAACTCTGGAAACACCATATATTTT.

In nucleotides, the CDR3 is TGTGCCAGCAGTGGGACTCCCTATTCCACAGATACGCAGTATTTT. It yields the protein CASSGTPYSTDTQYF. The gene calls are TRBV2 and TRBJ2-3; D may be TRBD2 (5 bases). V lost 4 bases and J lost 2, with 13 bases in between. The CDR3 runs 15 residues. CDR1 and CDR2 (germline): SNHLY, FYNNEI.

This sequence joins TRBV5-1 and TRBJ2-1; D uncertain. The length of the CDR3 is 16 residues. The germline V and J ends were trimmed by 0 bases and 2 bases, with 12 bases remaining between them. Germline lookup yields CDR1 SGHRS and CDR2 YFSETQ. The CDR3 is CASSLGHTTTYNEQFF. Written as DNA, the CDR3 is TGCGCCAGCAGCTTGGGCCACACAACCACCTACAATGAGCAGTTCTTC.

This clone is labeled as medium-sized. The rearrangement joins TRBV2 to TRBJ1-5; D might be TRBD1 (6 bases). The CDR3 spans 13 residues. V was clipped by 7 bases and J by 3 bases, with 10 bases between them. Germline CDR1 is SNHLY and CDR2 is FYNNEI. The CDR3 is CASKRDNNQPQHF. The CDR3 region has the DNA TGTGCCAGCAAGAGGGACAACAATCAGCCCCAGCATTTT.

This chain connects TRBV4-1 to TRBJ1-2; TRBD1 is a possible D gene (6 bases). Trimming pared 0 bases from V and 2 bases from J, leaving 13 bases between. Per germline, CDR1 MGHRA and CDR2 YSYEKL. The CDR3 has 16 residues. The CDR3 reads CASSQDRWGANYGYTF. The CDR3 nucleotides read TGCGCCAGCAGCCAAGATCGTTGGGGGGCGAACTATGGCTACACCTTC.

The rearrangement links TRBV5-1 to TRBJ2-5; 12 bases fit TRBD2. V lost 5 bases, J lost 2 bases, and 1 base stayed unmatched. Germline CDR1 is SGHRS and CDR2 is YFSETQ. The CDR3 totals 14 residues. As DNA, the CDR3 is TGCGCCAGCAGAGGGACTAGCGGGCAAGAGACCCAGTACTTC. Its translation is CASRGTSGQETQYF.

The chain links TRBV4-3 to TRBJ2-3; D possibly corresponds to TRBD1 (6 bases). Germline loops: CDR1 LGHNA, CDR2 YSLEER. The CDR3 totals 17 residues. Trimming pared 4 bases from V and 4 bases from J, leaving 21 bases between. The CDR3 sequence is CASSRQVDWERPDTQYF. Here the CDR3 DNA reads TGCGCCAGCAGCCGACAGGTAGACTGGGAAAGACCAGATACGCAGTATTTT.

This clone came up once. This chain links TRBV7-8 with TRBJ2-5; no clear D gene. The CDR3 runs 16 residues. V was pared by 2 bases and J by 1 base, with 14 bases between. CDR1 and CDR2 from the germline V gene are SGHVS and FQNEAQ. CDR3 in amino acids: CASSLSEVGPQETQYF. CDR3 nucleotide sequence: TGTGCCAGCAGCTTATCAGAAGTGGGCCCCCAAGAGACCCAGTACTTC.

V gene TRBV6-5 combines with J gene TRBJ1-3; maybe TRBD1 (5 bases). This CDR3 contains 15 residues. From germline, CDR1 is MNHEY and CDR2 SVGAGI. V was cut by 4 bases and J by 0 bases, with 10 bases left in between. CDR3 bases: TGTGCCAGCAGTTCCTCGGGGGGCTCTGGAAACACCATATATTTT. Protein sequence: CASSSSGGSGNTIYF.

The chain employs TRBV30 and TRBJ2-3, with 7 bases aligning to TRBD2. Germline values: CDR1 GTSNPN, CDR2 SVGIG (reference sequence). The CDR3 is made up of 11 amino acids. V shed 0 bases and J 15 bases; nucleotides not matched to a gene: 6. CDR3 nucleotides: TGTGCCTGGAGTGTGGTCGGGGGGAACTATTTT. This translates into CAWSVVGGNYF.